The 21 T cell receptor beta chains below were found in one sample sequenced in a study of T cells expressing NK-cell markers. TCRdb re-called the 5' RACE reads and gives one entry per CDR3 protein, without DNA. Its listing shows about 260,000 distinct CDR3 sequences. Material: blood T cells: a sorted CD56 or NKG2C T cell subset, CD4+ or CD8+ T cells, or bulk PBMC T cells (not recorded which). These receptor sequences come from a woman between 18 and 70 years old in good health.

This chain uses TRBV23-1 with TRBJ1-5; TCRdb selects TRBD1, and the lack of DNA leaves this call unchecked. TRBV23-1 counts as an open reading frame of uncertain function. This CDR3 comprises 15 residues. This CDR3 is CASRPRGDSNQPQHF.

The genes are TRBV29-1 and TRBJ2-5; no DNA is available, so the TRBD1 call from TCRdb remains unchecked. The CDR3 consists of 12 residues. CDR1 SQVTM and CDR2 ANQGSEA come from the germline V gene. The CDR3 region is CSVGTGRETQYF.

The V and J genes are TRBV4-3 and TRBJ2-3; TCRdb selects TRBD2, and the lack of DNA leaves this call unchecked. Germline V gives CDR1 LGHNA, CDR2 YSLEER. The CDR3 loop spans 17 amino acids. CDR3 protein: CASSQERLAGGRDTQYF.

The chain carries TRBV5-6 and TRBJ1-1; TCRdb reports TRBD1, a call that lacks DNA to check it against. The CDR3 loop spans 15 amino acids. CDR1 and CDR2 (germline): SGHDT, YYEEEE. CDR3 protein: CASSHAGQGGTEAFF.

The rearrangement uses TRBV24-1 and TRBJ2-3; the TCRdb D gene call, TRBD1, has no DNA to confirm it. From germline, CDR1 is KGHDR and CDR2 SFDVKD. The CDR3 sequence is 17 residues long. CDR3 in amino acids: CATSDSGDARGTDTQYF.

The rearrangement uses TRBV5-1 and TRBJ1-2; as DNA is missing, the TRBD1 call by TCRdb cannot be tested. CDR3 size: 14 residues. CDR1 and CDR2 (germline): SGHRS, YFSETQ. CDR3 loop: CASSTGQGAHGYTF.

The chain combines TRBV20-1 with TRBJ2-5; TCRdb designates TRBD1, a call that cannot be tested without DNA. Germline-derived CDR1 and CDR2 are DFQATT and SNEGSKA (reference sequence). The CDR3 sequence is 17 residues long. The CDR3 loop reads CSAQQGGGGAPEKTQYF.

This chain links TRBV5-1 with TRBJ2-3; the TCRdb call, TRBD2, lacks DNA for checking. The germline V gene encodes CDR1 SGHRS and CDR2 YFSETQ. CDR3 size: 16 residues. This chain's CDR3 is CASSPLTSGVPDTQYF.

The chain recombines TRBV7-2 with TRBJ2-1. Per germline, CDR1 SGHTA and CDR2 FQGNSA. The CDR3 has 14 residues. The CDR3 protein is CASSLDTGFDEQFF.

The chain has TRBV7-3 and TRBJ2-3; TCRdb indicates TRBD1, and absent DNA this call remains unverified. The CDR3 totals 15 residues. Germline assignment: CDR1 SGHTA and CDR2 FQGTGA. CDR3 protein: CASSSTGYGTDTQYF. Supplemented by reference TRBV7-3 and TRBJ2-3, the full variable domain reads GAGVSQTPSNKVTEKGKYVELRCDPISGHTALYWYRQSLGQGPEFLIYFQGTGAADDSGLPNDRFFAVRPEGSVSTLKIQRTERGDSAVYLCASSSTGYGTDTQYFGPGTRLTVL.

The chain employs TRBV5-1 and TRBJ1-1; TCRdb's assignment of TRBD1 cannot be checked, as there is no DNA. Germline loops: CDR1 SGHRS, CDR2 YFSETQ. The CDR3 length is 14 residues. The CDR3 sequence: CASSLTGENTEAFF.

V is TRBV12-3 or TRBV12-4 and J is TRBJ2-1; TCRdb lists TRBD1, though no DNA is available to test this call. This CDR3 is 12 amino acids long. The CDR3 protein is CASSLPPGGQFF.

The J gene is TRBJ2-1, the V gene TRBV7-2; TCRdb's assignment of TRBD1 cannot be checked, as there is no DNA. CDR1 and CDR2 from the germline V gene are SGHTA and FQGNSA. CDR3 size: 15 residues. CDR3 loop: CASSQDRGHLNEQFF.

This chain links TRBV6-5 with TRBJ2-5; TCRdb calls TRBD1, which cannot be checked without DNA. Per the germline V gene, CDR1 is MNHEY and CDR2 is SVGAGI. CDR3 length equals 11 residues. This CDR3 reads CASSTRETQYF.

The V and J genes are TRBV29-1 and TRBJ2-1; lacking DNA, the TRBD1 call made by TCRdb goes unchecked. Per germline, CDR1 SQVTM and CDR2 ANQGSEA. The length of the CDR3 is 15 residues. The CDR3 protein is CSARGQGRRYNEQFF.

The genes are TRBV7-8 and TRBJ1-1; with no DNA, the TCRdb D assignment of TRBD1 cannot be verified. Germline CDR1 reads SGHVS; CDR2 reads FQNEAQ. The CDR3 contains 15 residues. The CDR3 loop reads CASSLGSGMNTEAFF. The full variable domain, completed using reference TRBV7-8 and TRBJ1-1, is GAGVSQSPRYKVAKRGQDVALRCDPISGHVSLFWYQQALGQGPEFLTYFQNEAQLDKSGLPSDRFFAERPEGSVSTLKIQRTQQEDSAVYLCASSLGSGMNTEAFFGQGTRLTVV.

The genes are TRBV10-2 and TRBJ2-1; TCRdb's assignment of TRBD1 cannot be checked, as there is no DNA. CDR1 and CDR2 (germline): WSHSY, SAAADI. CDR3 length: 16 residues. CDR3 region: CASSSTGTGLGREQFF.

The chain recombines TRBV6-2 or TRBV6-3 with TRBJ1-2. The CDR3 runs 12 residues. Per the germline V gene, CDR1 is MNHEY and CDR2 is SVGEGT. The CDR3: CASSQQVGGYTF.

V usage is TRBV29-1 and J usage is TRBJ2-2. Germline V CDR1 and CDR2: SQVTM, ANQGSEA. The CDR3 sequence is 13 residues long. CDR3 region: CSVAGLLAGELFF.

The chain carries TRBV7-3 and TRBJ2-5; TCRdb designates TRBD2, a call that cannot be tested without DNA. This CDR3 region has 13 residues. Germline V gene sequence: CDR1 SGHTA, CDR2 FQGTGA. CDR3 loop: CASSFREGETQYF.

The chain combines TRBV27 with TRBJ1-6. Per germline, CDR1 MNHEY and CDR2 SMNVEV (reference sequence). The CDR3 has 17 amino acids. The CDR3 reads CASSLFRNSSYNSPLHF.